These 5 T cell receptor beta chains were sequenced from one sample in a study of blood T cell repertoires in COVID-19. This table comes from immunoSEQ multiplex PCR, and its TCRdb copy is limited to in-frame clones, with some not included. Among 250,000 to 300,000 clones listed, 88% were seen once. Sequences were obtained from PBMCs or T cells enriched from blood (not recorded which). The receptors were sampled from a woman aged 55 to 70 in a cohort exposed to, infected with or recovered from COVID-19 (not recorded which).

The chain joins TRBV3-1 (or the pseudogene TRBV3-2) to TRBJ1-6; D not certain. The germline V and J ends were trimmed by 6 bases and 7 bases, with 13 bases remaining between them. The CDR3 has 14 amino acids. Germline V gene sequence: CDR1 LGHDT, CDR2 YNNKEL (reference sequence). This CDR3 reads CASSTRGNNSPLHF. The CDR3 nucleotides read TGTGCCAGCAGTACTAGAGGGAACAATTCACCCCTCCACTTT.

The CDR3 loop reads CASSLAPIGLNYGYTF. The CDR3 DNA follows: TGCGCCAGCAGCTTGGCCCCGATTGGCTTGAACTATGGCTACACCTTC. The chain is built from TRBV5-1 and TRBJ1-2; D unresolved. V gave up 0 bases and J gave up 2 bases, with 14 bases separating them. CDR3 size: 16 residues. The germline CDR1 and CDR2 sequences are SGHRS and YFSETQ. Supplemented by reference TRBV5-1 and TRBJ1-2, the full variable domain reads KAGVTQTPRYLIKTRGQQVTLSCSPISGHRSVSWYQQTPGQGLQFLFEYFSETQRNKGNFPGRFSGRQFSNSRSEMNVSTLELGDSALYLCASSLAPIGLNYGYTFGSGTRLTVV.

This clone was recorded once. The chain combines TRBV5-1 with TRBJ2-7, with 7 bases lining up with TRBD1. The CDR3 runs to 14 residues. Germline CDR1 and CDR2: SGHRS and YFSETQ. V was pared by 3 bases and J by 4 bases, with 7 bases of the junction left unmatched. The CDR3 reads CASSSQGSKYEQYF. CDR3 sequence (DNA): TGCGCCAGCAGCTCACAGGGGTCCAAGTACGAGCAGTACTTC.

CDR3 sequence: CSASAPGLAGGNEQFF. CDR3 DNA sequence: TGCAGTGCTAGTGCCCCGGGACTAGCGGGAGGTAATGAGCAGTTCTTC. The chain recombines TRBV20-1 with TRBJ2-1; TRBD2 matches at 15 bases. The V gene end was trimmed by 3 bases and the J gene end by 7 bases; junction bases not matched to a gene: 7. The CDR3 is 16 residues long. Germline loops: CDR1 DFQATT, CDR2 SNEGSKA (reference sequence).

The chain is built from TRBV7-9 and TRBJ2-1; TRBD2 aligns across 12 bases. With V trimmed by 4 bases and J by 4 bases, 8 bases remained unmatched. Germline CDR1 and CDR2: SEHNR and FQNEAQ (reference sequence). This CDR3 has 17 residues. CDR3: CASSSLAGGLSYNEQFF. DNA for the CDR3: TGTGCCAGCAGCTCCCTAGCGGGAGGGCTTTCGTACAATGAGCAGTTCTTC.